These 16 T cell receptor beta chains share one sample of origin, sequenced in a study of regulatory T cells in long-lasting Graves disease. Researchers made TCR beta libraries by using iRepertoire HTBI primers and running Arm-PCR on CDR3 regions. One entry per CDR3 protein, called by TCRdb with MiXCR from the multiplex PCR reads. Seen here are roughly 400,000 distinct CDR3 sequences, about a sixth observed once, and the top ten hold approximately 22%. This sample's time point: newly diagnosed GD, antithyroid drugs for less than 3 months. Preparation of the TCR library used RNA extracted from PBMCs. Separately, the same data were catalogued under a study of T cells in Graves' hyperthyroidism and ophthalmopathy.

This sample comprised peripheral blood mononuclear cells (PBMCs), obtained at new diagnosis, from a patient treated with antithyroid drugs. The receptors originated from a woman between 18 and 30 years old with Graves disease.

The CDR3 bases are TGTGCCAGCAACTTCTTGGGGGCGCGGAACTATGGCTACACCTTC. This codes for CASNFLGARNYGYTF. The chain uses TRBV2 and TRBJ1-2, with a tentative D call TRBD1 (6 bases). There are 15 residues in the CDR3. V lost 7 bases and J lost 2, with 17 bases in between. The germline V gene has CDR1 SNHLY and CDR2 FYNNEI.

As concerns this clonotype: This may stem from a read error, because a much larger clone lies one nucleotide away. Given the absence of the conserved phenylalanine or tryptophan at the CDR3 end, a read error is likely. The chain employs TRBV7-2 and TRBJ2-1; 8 bases are a match to TRBD1. CDR3 length: 16 amino acids. Trimming removed 1 base from V and 6 bases from J; junction bases left unmatched: 8. Germline V gives CDR1 SGHTA, CDR2 FQGNSA. The CDR3 DNA is TGTGCCAGCAGCTTAGGGTTGACAGGGGTTGGCAATGAGCAGTTCCTC. It yields the protein CASSLGLTGVGNEQFL.

This clonotype was detected once. This sequence joins TRBV4-2 and TRBJ1-4; no firm D call. The germline CDR1 and CDR2 sequences are LGHNA and YNFKEQ. Trimming took off 0 bases at V and 0 bases at J, with 5 bases between the two ends. The CDR3 is 15 amino acids. The CDR3 DNA is TGTGCCAGCAGCCAAGAAGTCGCAACTAATGAAAAACTGTTTTTT. Residues: CASSQEVATNEKLFF.

This clonotype was detected many times. The CDR3 DNA follows: TGTGCCAGCAGCTCACGGACGGGCGGTACCGGGGAGCTGTTTTTT. Protein sequence: CASSSRTGGTGELFF. The chain links TRBV9 to TRBJ2-2; no definite D call. There are 15 residues in the CDR3. V dropped 4 bases and J dropped 5 bases, with 15 bases sitting between them. Germline V gene sequence: CDR1 SGDLS, CDR2 YYNGEE.

This clonotype was seen ten or more times. The chain is built from TRBV20-1 and TRBJ2-1; perhaps TRBD2 as D (5 bases). V was cut by 3 bases and J by 9 bases, with 9 bases left in between. Germline V gene data show CDR1 as DFQATT and CDR2 as SNEGSKA (reference sequence). The CDR3 has 11 amino acids. CDR3 DNA sequence: TGCAGTGCTAGCGGGATCGGTGAGCAGTTCTTC. Encoded protein: CSASGIGEQFF.

V gene TRBV6-1 combines with J gene TRBJ1-3, with unresolved D. V lost 3 bases, J lost 0 bases, and 12 bases lay in between. The CDR3 has 16 residues. The germline gives CDR1 MNHNS, CDR2 SASEGT. CDR3 amino acids: CASSDLEGTSGNTIYF. As DNA, the CDR3 is TGTGCCAGCAGTGATCTGGAAGGCACCTCTGGAAACACCATATATTTT.

This clonotype was seen a few times. The chain is built from TRBV11-2 and TRBJ1-3; 8 bases align to TRBD1. Trimming removed 5 bases from V and 0 bases from J; junction bases left unmatched: 6. CDR3 length equals 16 residues. Germline assignment: CDR1 SGHAT and CDR2 FQNNGV. In nucleotides, the CDR3 is TGTGCCAGCAGCGCCTACAGGGGGGCCTCTGGAAACACCATATATTTT. Translation: CASSAYRGASGNTIYF.

This clonotype showed up many times. V is TRBV2 and J is TRBJ1-5; D not certain. The V and J ends lost 7 bases and 0 bases respectively, with 19 bases between them. From germline, CDR1 is SNHLY and CDR2 FYNNEI. The CDR3 consists of 17 residues. The chain's CDR3 is CASNRFGVHYSNQPQHF. The CDR3 DNA reads as TGTGCCAGCAATCGGTTTGGGGTCCACTATAGCAATCAGCCCCAGCATTTT.

This clonotype appeared a few times. The V and J genes are TRBV28 and TRBJ1-1, with unresolved D. Germline V gene lookup returns CDR1 MDHEN and CDR2 SYDVKM. The CDR3 sequence is 12 residues long. Trimming removed 3 bases from V and 10 bases from J, with 12 bases in between. In DNA, the CDR3 is TGTGCCAGCAGTTTGGGGTTCAAGGGAGCTTTCTTT. Its translation is CASSLGFKGAFF.

The chain employs TRBV9 and TRBJ2-3, with TRBD2 matching over 7 bases. J gave up 1 base and V 5 bases, and 7 bases lay outside the gene matches. The CDR3 loop spans 15 amino acids. CDR1 is SGDLS and CDR2 is YYNGEE in the germline V gene. The chain's CDR3 is CASSTSSGRTDTQYF. The CDR3 DNA follows: TGTGCCAGCAGTACCTCTAGCGGACGCACAGATACGCAGTATTTT. Full variable domain (outside the CDR3, taken from reference TRBV9 and TRBJ2-3): DSGVTQTPKHLITATGQRVTLRCSPRSGDLSVYWYQQSLDQGLQFLIQYYNGEERAKGNILERFSAQQFPDLHSELNLSSLELGDSALYFCASSTSSGRTDTQYFGPGTRLTVL.

The chain is built from TRBV7-3 and TRBJ2-5; D might be TRBD2 (6 bases). The CDR3 spans 13 residues. V lost 5 bases, J lost 4 bases, and 11 bases lay in between. In germline, CDR1 is SGHTA, CDR2 FQGTGA. The CDR3 spells CASSSQEGETQYF. The CDR3 nucleotides read TGTGCCAGCAGCAGCCAGGAGGGAGAGACCCAGTACTTC.

In this sample, this clonotype turned up many times. This sequence joins TRBV28 and TRBJ2-7; the D gene is possibly TRBD1 (6 bases). CDR1 and CDR2 (germline): MDHEN, SYDVKM. The CDR3 contains 12 residues. The ends were cut back, 7 bases at V and 4 bases at J, with 11 bases in the middle. In DNA, the CDR3 is TGTGCCAGCAAGTCGCAGGGGTACGAGCAGTACTTC. Translation: CASKSQGYEQYF.

This clonotype has a count of ten or more. The chain uses TRBV10-3 and TRBJ1-2; perhaps TRBD1 as D (5 bases). The CDR3 contains 17 residues. V was clipped by 0 bases and J by 2 bases, with 16 bases between them. CDR1 is ENHRY and CDR2 is SYGVKD in the germline V gene. The CDR3 nucleotides read TGTGCCATCAGTGAGTCACCGGGGCGAACGATAAACTATGGCTACACCTTC. This translates into CAISESPGRTINYGYTF.

This clonotype was recorded a few times. The V and J genes are TRBV10-3 and TRBJ2-7; 9 bases line up with TRBD2. CDR1 and CDR2 from the germline V gene are ENHRY and SYGVKD. This CDR3 spans 14 amino acids. V shed 0 bases, J shed 3 bases, and the junction held 0 bases outside the gene matches. The CDR3 sequence: CAISESREGYEQYF. The CDR3 bases are TGTGCCATCAGTGAGTCGCGGGAGGGCTACGAGCAGTACTTC.

This clonotype has at least ten counts. The rearrangement uses TRBV28 and TRBJ2-7; 8 bases are a match to TRBD2. The CDR3 runs to 12 residues. Germline lookup yields CDR1 MDHEN and CDR2 SYDVKM. J lost 2 bases, V lost 6 bases, and 0 bases had no gene match. DNA for the CDR3: TGTGCCAGCAGCGGGGGGGCCTACGAGCAGTACTTC. It translates to CASSGGAYEQYF. The full variable domain, its missing parts supplied by reference TRBV28 and TRBJ2-7, is DVKVTQSSRYLVKRTGEKVFLECVQDMDHENMFWYRQDPGLGLRLIYFSYDVKMKEKGDIPEGYSVSREKKERFSLILESASTNQTSMYLCASSGGAYEQYFGPGTRLTVT.

This clonotype appeared a few times. The chain employs TRBV5-1 and TRBJ2-3, with D possibly being TRBD2 (6 bases). The germline gives CDR1 SGHRS, CDR2 YFSETQ. The V gene lost 4 bases and the J gene lost 1 base, with 10 bases spanning the gap. This CDR3 region has 14 residues. The CDR3 sequence is CASSTPGGTDTQYF. CDR3 bases: TGCGCCAGCAGCACCCCGGGGGGCACAGATACGCAGTATTTT.